The entry below describes one T cell receptor (beta chain). Its cognate antigen is unknown. Some clones are missing from TCRdb's copy, which holds only in-frame ones; the method was immunoSEQ multiplex PCR. The table has about 2 million clones, roughly 95% seen once. The sample is drawn from a study of shared clonotypes between healthy human individuals. CD45RO-negative CD8 cells positively selected for CCR7 made up the naive population, which excluded terminally differentiated effector memory CD45RA+ cells. Points from the study as a whole: Clonotype sharing across donors was expected to vary with sequencing depth. Relative to their counterparts shared across all four donors, non-shared clonotypes exhibited diminished generation probabilities. The rarefaction results pointed to incomplete sorted-subset sequencing despite large depth.

The germline V gene has CDR1 MNHEY and CDR2 SMNVEV (reference sequence). The CDR3 spans 14 residues. V was cut by 8 bases and J by 2 bases, with 15 bases left in between. Source material: naive CD8+ T cells sorted from blood. The source of this sequence is a man in his late teens or twenties in good health. J is TRBJ2-5 and V is TRBV27; possible D gene TRBD2, 6 bases. Here the CDR3 reads CASRPLGGQETQYF. As DNA, the CDR3 is TGTGCCAGCCGTCCGCTGGGGGGTCAAGAGACCCAGTACTTC.